This T cell receptor (beta chain) was obtained from a study of blood T cell repertoires in COVID-19. In the study overall: Acute-phase and convalescent COVID-19 samples originated in the United States, Italy and Spain.

TCRdb's table, derived via immunoSEQ multiplex PCR, lists solely in-frame clones and lacks some. The sample has about 300,000 clones, roughly 90% seen once. The CDR3 has 11 residues. V was pared by 0 bases and J by 12 bases, with 9 bases between. Looked up from germline, CDR1 is SGHTA and CDR2 is FQGNSA. Assignments of participants to cohorts depended upon their own reported clinical history. Two consecutive negative NP/OP PCR tests, clearance, or resolved symptoms defined Cohort 3 recovery. The V call is TRBV7-2, the J call TRBJ2-7; D might be TRBD2 (5 bases). The TCR was taken from a woman younger than 45 who had recovered from COVID-19. The sequenced sample consisted of PBMCs or T cells enriched from blood (not recorded which). The CDR3 region has the DNA TGTGCCAGCAGCTTAGCGGGAGCTAGGTACTTC. Residues: CASSLAGARYF.